These T cell receptor beta chains were read from a single sample in a study of blood T cell repertoires in COVID-19. Sequenced by immunoSEQ multiplex PCR; TCRdb stores in-frame clones only, minus some. The sample has 200,000 to 250,000 clones, roughly 84% seen once. The sequencing sample was made of peripheral blood. All receptors derive from a man aged 25 to 40 with active or convalescent COVID-19. Both conserved end residues are part of each CDR3. The D gene is left open where the match is weak. Some rows mark clone size as missing; the rest say once, few, many or name a class of expanded clone.

v_call: TRBV11-2
clone_size: -
d_call: TRBD2
j_call: TRBJ2-2
cdr3_nt: TGTGCCACCGTCGATTGGGGGGGTGGAACCGGGGAGCTGTTTTTT
cdr3_aa: CATVDWGGGTGELFF

v_call: TRBV28
clone_size: -
d_call: -
j_call: TRBJ1-1
cdr3_nt: TGTGCCAGCAGTTTCGGGACAATGAACACTGAAGCTTTCTTT
cdr3_aa: CASSFGTMNTEAFF

v_call: TRBV5-1
clone_size: -
d_call: -
j_call: TRBJ1-2
cdr3_nt: TGCGCCAGCAGCGTGTCCAGTGGTGGCTACACCTTC
cdr3_aa: CASSVSSGGYTF

v_call: TRBV13
clone_size: -
d_call: -
j_call: TRBJ1-2
cdr3_nt: TGTGCCAGCAGTCCTAGGGGCGCAGACTATGGCTACACCTTC
cdr3_aa: CASSPRGADYGYTF

v_call: TRBV24-1
clone_size: -
d_call: -
j_call: TRBJ2-5
cdr3_nt: TGTGCCACCAGTGACAGCGCCCGGGATCCCCAAGAGACCCAGTACTTC
cdr3_aa: CATSDSARDPQETQYF

v_call: TRBV5-8
clone_size: -
d_call: -
j_call: TRBJ2-1
cdr3_nt: TGTGCCAGCAGCTTGGAGAACAAGCAGTTCTTC
cdr3_aa: CASSLENKQFF

v_call: TRBV18
clone_size: once
d_call: TRBD1
j_call: TRBJ1-1
cdr3_nt: TGTGCCAGCTCACCCAGGACAGGCCAGTACACTGAAGCTTTCTTT
cdr3_aa: CASSPRTGQYTEAFF

v_call: TRBV4-2
clone_size: -
d_call: TRBD2
j_call: TRBJ2-3
cdr3_nt: TGTGCCAGCAGCCAAGACCCCTCGGCTAGCGGGGGAGTTACGCAGTATTTT
cdr3_aa: CASSQDPSASGGVTQYF

v_call: TRBV18
clone_size: few
d_call: TRBD2
j_call: TRBJ2-7
cdr3_nt: TGTGCCAGCTCACGTAGACTAGCGGGAGACGTCGAGCAGTACTTC
cdr3_aa: CASSRRLAGDVEQYF

v_call: TRBV3-1/TRBV3-2
clone_size: -
d_call: TRBD1
j_call: TRBJ2-1
cdr3_nt: TGTGCCAGCAGCCCGTCGGACAGGTCCTACAATGAGCAGTTCTTC
cdr3_aa: CASSPSDRSYNEQFF

v_call: TRBV4-2
clone_size: -
d_call: -
j_call: TRBJ1-2
cdr3_nt: TGTGCCAGCAGCCTCTCGACAGTCAACTATGGCTACACCTTC
cdr3_aa: CASSLSTVNYGYTF

v_call: TRBV28
clone_size: -
d_call: TRBD1
j_call: TRBJ1-1
cdr3_nt: TGTGCCAGCAGTCCCATTTCGACAGGGACCACTGAAGCTTTCTTT
cdr3_aa: CASSPISTGTTEAFF

v_call: TRBV6-2/TRBV6-3
clone_size: -
d_call: TRBD2
j_call: TRBJ2-7
cdr3_nt: TGTGCCAGCAGTTCCTGGACTAGCGGGATCGAGCAGTACTTC
cdr3_aa: CASSSWTSGIEQYF

v_call: TRBV5-8
clone_size: -
d_call: -
j_call: TRBJ2-1
cdr3_nt: TGTGCCAGCAGGATGACCCTTACTAGTACCTACAATGAGCAGTTCTTC
cdr3_aa: CASRMTLTSTYNEQFF

v_call: TRBV5-1
clone_size: -
d_call: TRBD2
j_call: TRBJ2-7
cdr3_nt: TGCGCCAGCAGTCCAGTTAGCGGGCCTTACTACGAGCAGTACTTC
cdr3_aa: CASSPVSGPYYEQYF

v_call: TRBV27
clone_size: -
d_call: -
j_call: TRBJ2-7
cdr3_nt: TGTGCCAGCAGAGACAGTTCAAGGGAGCAGTACTTC
cdr3_aa: CASRDSSREQYF

v_call: TRBV6-5
clone_size: once
d_call: -
j_call: TRBJ1-5
cdr3_nt: TGTGCCAGCAGCTCAACGACAGTCTCTCAGCCCCAGCATTTT
cdr3_aa: CASSSTTVSQPQHF